This record covers a single T cell receptor beta chain. Its antigen is currently unknown. The data are from a study of cytomegalovirus exposure and HLA in healthy donors. The study ran its PCR with 60 Vbeta and 13 Jbeta primers. TCRdb keeps only in-frame clones here, not all; method: immunoSEQ multiplex PCR. Of some 130,000 clones in the sample, more than 75% were seen once. The germline V and J ends were trimmed by 1 base and 5 bases, with 11 bases remaining between them. The CDR3 has 14 amino acids. Germline CDR1 SGHTA, CDR2 FQGNSA. General observations from the study: Per published accounts, TCR beta sequences correctly predicted the HLA-A and HLA-B alleles of most subjects. One variant, a missense change in DCLRE1C, was linked in a later analysis to TCR beta V- and J-gene trimming.

Specimen: PBMCs. The sequence came from a male donor in good health and CMV-seronegative. This chain links TRBV7-2 with TRBJ2-5; D is perhaps TRBD2 (6 bases). The CDR3 region is CASSLGAGRETQYF. The CDR3 coding sequence is TGTGCCAGCAGCTTAGGGGCAGGGAGGGAGACCCAGTACTTC.